The rows below give T cell receptor beta chains drawn from one sample of a study of technical replicates of blood from a handful of donors. Using immunoSEQ multiplex PCR, the repertoire was profiled, and TCRdb retains in-frame clones only, with some absent. The sample consists of approximately 75,000 clones, roughly four fifths of them appearing once. Sequenced sample: PBMCs. The receptors were sampled from a human donor in good health. Some clones in this sample may be carry-over from other donors' samples. The CDR3 runs from the conserved cysteine through the conserved F or W. The D gene is left open where the match is weak. The size entry is marked missing in some rows and otherwise reads once, few, many or a size class.

CDR3aa: CASSQSVGRGGETQYF; CDR3nt: TGTGCCAGCAGCCAATCCGTGGGCAGGGGCGGCGAGACCCAGTACTTC; j_gene: TRBJ2-5; d_gene: NA; abundance: NA; v_gene: TRBV4-2; len: 16
CDR3aa: CASSLAGGTEAFF; CDR3nt: TGTGCCAGCAGCTTAGCAGGGGGTACTGAAGCTTTCTTT; j_gene: TRBJ1-1; d_gene: TRBD1; abundance: NA; v_gene: TRBV11-2; len: 13
CDR3aa: CATSRDSRVGEQFF; CDR3nt: TGTGCCACCAGCAGAGATTCGAGGGTCGGTGAGCAGTTCTTC; j_gene: TRBJ2-1; d_gene: NA; abundance: NA; v_gene: TRBV15; len: 14
CDR3aa: CASSQESGRSGETQYF; CDR3nt: TGCGCCAGCAGCCAAGAATCCGGGAGAAGTGGAGAGACCCAGTACTTC; j_gene: TRBJ2-5; d_gene: NA; abundance: NA; v_gene: TRBV4-3; len: 16
CDR3aa: CASSTGGGYNEQFF; CDR3nt: TGTGCCAGCAGCACCGGGGGGGGCTACAATGAGCAGTTCTTC; j_gene: TRBJ2-1; d_gene: TRBD2; abundance: NA; v_gene: TRBV7-3; len: 14
CDR3aa: CASSSGGTQYF; CDR3nt: TGTGCCAGCAGCTCGGGGGGGACCCAGTACTTC; j_gene: TRBJ2-5; d_gene: TRBD2; abundance: NA; v_gene: TRBV7-3; len: 11
CDR3aa: CASSPSGSRSDEQYF; CDR3nt: TGTGCCAGCAGCCCTAGCGGGAGCAGATCTGACGAGCAGTACTTC; j_gene: TRBJ2-7; d_gene: TRBD2; abundance: NA; v_gene: TRBV7-3; len: 15
CDR3aa: CASSTRPGGGEQYF; CDR3nt: TGTGCCAGCAGCACACGCCCGGGGGGCGGGGAGCAGTACTTC; j_gene: TRBJ2-7; d_gene: NA; abundance: NA; v_gene: TRBV11-2; len: 14
CDR3aa: CASSQQQGLGYEQYF; CDR3nt: TGCGCCAGCAGCCAACAACAGGGGTTGGGCTACGAGCAGTACTTC; j_gene: TRBJ2-7; d_gene: TRBD1; abundance: once; v_gene: TRBV4-3; len: 15
CDR3aa: CATVRGLGTEAFF; CDR3nt: TGTGCCACGGTAAGAGGGCTAGGCACTGAAGCTTTCTTT; j_gene: TRBJ1-1; d_gene: NA; abundance: NA; v_gene: TRBV10-3; len: 13
CDR3aa: CASSEGTSGIDEQFF; CDR3nt: TGCGCCAGCAGTGAAGGGACTAGCGGGATAGATGAGCAGTTCTTC; j_gene: TRBJ2-1; d_gene: TRBD2; abundance: NA; v_gene: TRBV10-1; len: 15
CDR3aa: CASSSLRGLASDTQYF; CDR3nt: TGTGCCAGCAGCTCCCTCCGGGGACTAGCATCAGATACGCAGTATTTT; j_gene: TRBJ2-3; d_gene: TRBD2; abundance: once; v_gene: TRBV7-6; len: 16
CDR3aa: CANRDGSLEQYF; CDR3nt: TGTGCCAACAGAGACGGGAGTCTCGAGCAGTACTTC; j_gene: TRBJ2-7; d_gene: NA; abundance: once; v_gene: TRBV28; len: 12
CDR3aa: CASSQGTDSSYEQYF; CDR3nt: TGTGCCAGCAGCCAGGGGACAGACAGCTCCTACGAGCAGTACTTC; j_gene: TRBJ2-7; d_gene: TRBD1; abundance: NA; v_gene: TRBV4-2; len: 15
CDR3aa: CAWKAASDWDYEQYF; CDR3nt: TGTGCCTGGAAGGCGGCTAGCGATTGGGACTACGAGCAGTACTTC; j_gene: TRBJ2-7; d_gene: NA; abundance: NA; v_gene: TRBV30; len: 15
CDR3aa: CASSKQGGNQPQHF; CDR3nt: TGTGCCAGCAGTAAACAGGGGGGCAATCAGCCCCAGCATTTT; j_gene: TRBJ1-5; d_gene: TRBD1; abundance: NA; v_gene: TRBV6-1; len: 14
CDR3aa: CASSEPGQGGEQYF; CDR3nt: TGTGCCAGCAGCGAGCCGGGACAGGGGGGTGAGCAGTACTTC; j_gene: TRBJ2-7; d_gene: TRBD1; abundance: NA; v_gene: TRBV9; len: 14
CDR3aa: CASSQVSPSGRSSPYEQYF; CDR3nt: TGCGCCAGCAGCCAAGTGTCGCCTAGCGGGAGAAGCTCTCCCTACGAGCAGTACTTC; j_gene: TRBJ2-7; d_gene: TRBD2; abundance: NA; v_gene: TRBV4-1; len: 19
CDR3aa: CAWEAGRGYGYTF; CDR3nt: TGTGCCTGGGAAGCAGGACGGGGCTATGGCTACACCTTC; j_gene: TRBJ1-2; d_gene: NA; abundance: NA; v_gene: TRBV30; len: 13
CDR3aa: CASSPGTGYGYTF; CDR3nt: TGTGCCAGCTCACCAGGGACAGGCTATGGCTACACCTTC; j_gene: TRBJ1-2; d_gene: TRBD1; abundance: NA; v_gene: TRBV18; len: 13
CDR3aa: CASSIAPGYGYTF; CDR3nt: TGTGCCAGTAGTATAGCCCCAGGGTATGGCTACACCTTC; j_gene: TRBJ1-2; d_gene: NA; abundance: NA; v_gene: TRBV19; len: 13
CDR3aa: CASTYGQGSSNEQFF; CDR3nt: TGTGCCAGCACATACGGACAGGGATCTTCCAATGAGCAGTTCTTC; j_gene: TRBJ2-1; d_gene: TRBD1; abundance: NA; v_gene: TRBV6-1; len: 15
CDR3aa: CASSESAGTGGNQPQHF; CDR3nt: TGCGCCAGCAGTGAGTCGGCCGGGACAGGGGGCAATCAGCCCCAGCATTTT; j_gene: TRBJ1-5; d_gene: TRBD1; abundance: NA; v_gene: TRBV10-2; len: 17
CDR3aa: CASSKDRTPNTEAFF; CDR3nt: TGTGCCAGCAGTAAGGATAGGACTCCGAACACTGAAGCTTTCTTT; j_gene: TRBJ1-1; d_gene: NA; abundance: NA; v_gene: TRBV6-5; len: 15
CDR3aa: CASSSQGTTPLHF; CDR3nt: TGTGCCAGTAGTTCGCAGGGAACGACACCCCTCCACTTT; j_gene: TRBJ1-6; d_gene: NA; abundance: NA; v_gene: TRBV19; len: 13
CDR3aa: CASSPDWAGAYGYTF; CDR3nt: TGTGCCAGCAGCCCGGACTGGGCAGGGGCTTATGGCTACACCTTC; j_gene: TRBJ1-2; d_gene: NA; abundance: NA; v_gene: TRBV7-2; len: 15
CDR3aa: CASSSRSTEAFF; CDR3nt: TGTGCCAGCAGCTCTCGGTCCACTGAAGCTTTCTTT; j_gene: TRBJ1-1; d_gene: NA; abundance: once; v_gene: TRBV6-5; len: 12
CDR3aa: CSAYPGLVPFF; CDR3nt: TGCAGTGCTTATCCGGGACTAGTCCCGTTCTTC; j_gene: TRBJ2-1; d_gene: TRBD2; abundance: NA; v_gene: TRBV20-1; len: 11
CDR3aa: CASRWSMNTEAFF; CDR3nt: TGTGCCAGCAGATGGAGCATGAACACTGAAGCTTTCTTT; j_gene: TRBJ1-1; d_gene: NA; abundance: NA; v_gene: TRBV6-1; len: 13
CDR3aa: CASTPRRGGVYGYTF; CDR3nt: TGTGCCAGCACCCCTAGGAGAGGGGGAGTCTATGGCTACACCTTC; j_gene: TRBJ1-2; d_gene: NA; abundance: NA; v_gene: TRBV6-5; len: 15
CDR3aa: CASSQGQNYGYTF; CDR3nt: TGCGCCAGCAGCCAAGGACAGAACTATGGCTACACCTTC; j_gene: TRBJ1-2; d_gene: NA; abundance: NA; v_gene: TRBV4-3; len: 13
CDR3aa: CSVAGGGGSGRALWETQYF; CDR3nt: TGCAGCGTTGCTGGGGGCGGAGGGAGCGGGAGGGCCTTGTGGGAGACCCAGTACTTC; j_gene: TRBJ2-5; d_gene: TRBD2; abundance: NA; v_gene: TRBV29-1; len: 19
CDR3aa: CASSPSTGHYEQYF; CDR3nt: TGCGCCAGCAGCCCAAGTACAGGGCACTACGAGCAGTACTTC; j_gene: TRBJ2-7; d_gene: NA; abundance: NA; v_gene: TRBV4-3; len: 14
CDR3aa: CASSCTGENTEAFF; CDR3nt: TGTGCCAGCAGCTGTACAGGGGAGAACACTGAAGCTTTCTTT; j_gene: TRBJ1-1; d_gene: TRBD1; abundance: few; v_gene: TRBV13; len: 14
CDR3aa: CASSSGPAAQETQYF; CDR3nt: TGTGCCAGCAGCTCCGGGCCAGCGGCACAAGAGACCCAGTACTTC; j_gene: TRBJ2-5; d_gene: NA; abundance: NA; v_gene: TRBV5-4; len: 15
CDR3aa: CASNPGDSPYEQYF; CDR3nt: TGCGCCAGCAATCCGGGGGACAGTCCCTACGAGCAGTACTTC; j_gene: TRBJ2-7; d_gene: NA; abundance: NA; v_gene: TRBV5-1; len: 14
CDR3aa: CASSLGRTRPTGNSKLFF; CDR3nt: TGTGCCAGCAGTTTGGGCAGGACTCGTCCAACTGGGAATTCTAAACTGTTTTTT; j_gene: TRBJ1-4; d_gene: NA; abundance: NA; v_gene: TRBV27; len: 18
CDR3aa: CASSTRNRGKYGYTF; CDR3nt: TGTGCCAGCAGCACCCGGAACAGGGGGAAATATGGCTACACCTTC; j_gene: TRBJ1-2; d_gene: TRBD1; abundance: once; v_gene: TRBV7-2; len: 15
CDR3aa: CAWSVGTVHSPLHF; CDR3nt: TGTGCCTGGAGTGTAGGGACAGTACATTCCCCCCTCCACTTT; j_gene: TRBJ1-6; d_gene: TRBD1; abundance: once; v_gene: TRBV30; len: 14
CDR3aa: CASNPIRAGPTYEQYF; CDR3nt: TGCGCCAGCAACCCAATAAGGGCGGGACCGACCTACGAGCAGTACTTC; j_gene: TRBJ2-7; d_gene: NA; abundance: NA; v_gene: TRBV5-1; len: 16
CDR3aa: CASSPLGRGQKLFF; CDR3nt: TGTGCCAGCAGCCCCTTAGGCAGGGGGCAAAAACTGTTTTTT; j_gene: TRBJ1-4; d_gene: TRBD1; abundance: NA; v_gene: TRBV14; len: 14
CDR3aa: CASSSPTTSENEQFF; CDR3nt: TGTGCCAGCAGCTCCCCCACCACTAGTGAAAATGAGCAGTTCTTC; j_gene: TRBJ2-1; d_gene: NA; abundance: few; v_gene: TRBV11-2; len: 15
CDR3aa: CAISELYEQYF; CDR3nt: TGTGCCATCAGTGAGCTTTACGAGCAGTACTTC; j_gene: TRBJ2-7; d_gene: NA; abundance: NA; v_gene: TRBV10-3; len: 11
CDR3aa: CASSPWDRAYEQYF; CDR3nt: TGTGCCAGCAGCCCGTGGGACAGGGCCTACGAGCAGTACTTC; j_gene: TRBJ2-7; d_gene: TRBD1; abundance: once; v_gene: TRBV5-6; len: 14
CDR3aa: CASSLAETSDPYEQYF; CDR3nt: TGCGCCAGCAGCTTGGCCGAGACTAGTGATCCCTACGAGCAGTACTTC; j_gene: TRBJ2-7; d_gene: NA; abundance: NA; v_gene: TRBV5-1; len: 16
CDR3aa: CASGLDRATYEQYF; CDR3nt: TGTGCTAGTGGTTTGGACAGGGCCACCTACGAGCAGTACTTC; j_gene: TRBJ2-7; d_gene: NA; abundance: NA; v_gene: TRBV12-5; len: 14
CDR3aa: CASSVSQNTEAFF; CDR3nt: TGTGCCAGCAGCGTCTCACAGAACACTGAAGCTTTCTTT; j_gene: TRBJ1-1; d_gene: NA; abundance: NA; v_gene: TRBV9; len: 13
CDR3aa: CASGLIDTIYF; CDR3nt: TGTGCTAGTGGTTTAATCGACACCATATATTTT; j_gene: TRBJ1-3; d_gene: NA; abundance: NA; v_gene: TRBV12-5; len: 11
CDR3aa: CASSKRSGQGKDEQFF; CDR3nt: TGTGCCAGCAGCAAAAGGTCGGGACAGGGTAAGGATGAGCAGTTCTTC; j_gene: TRBJ2-1; d_gene: NA; abundance: NA; v_gene: TRBV21-1; len: 16
CDR3aa: CASSTTGDPNYEQYF; CDR3nt: TGTGCCAGCAGTACCACAGGGGACCCAAACTACGAGCAGTACTTC; j_gene: TRBJ2-7; d_gene: TRBD1; abundance: few; v_gene: TRBV6-1; len: 15
CDR3aa: CASSLDLNEQFF; CDR3nt: TGTGCCAGCAGCTTAGATCTCAATGAGCAGTTCTTC; j_gene: TRBJ2-1; d_gene: NA; abundance: once; v_gene: TRBV7-8; len: 12